Sequencing of this TCR beta chain was carried out in a study of blood T cell repertoires in COVID-19. Study-wide background: COVID-19 samples, acute and convalescent, were from the United States, Italy and Spain. T cells, B-cell-depleted T cells, or PBMCs provided the cDNA or gDNA that served as material.

In the authors' workflow: Amplification of reference gene primers was used by the study to estimate nucleated cell counts. Sequencing was performed with immunoSEQ multiplex PCR; in TCRdb, only in-frame clones are kept and a portion is missing. That table supplies the V and J calls and clone size; D and trimming were determined from the DNA. The table shows 150,000 to 200,000 clones, with around 77% occurring only once. In the case of this clone: One junction end does not reproduce the germline sequence, and a read error may be involved.

The specimen was peripheral blood. This sequence originates from a man aged 55 to 70 with active or convalescent COVID-19.

CDR3 nucleotides: TGTGCCAGCAGTCCGTTAGCGAGAACCTACGAACAGTACTTC. Amino acid sequence: CASSPLARTYEQYF. The genes are TRBV28 and TRBJ2-7; TRBD2 might be the D (5 bases). This CDR3 region has 14 residues. Germline CDR1 reads MDHEN; CDR2 reads SYDVKM.